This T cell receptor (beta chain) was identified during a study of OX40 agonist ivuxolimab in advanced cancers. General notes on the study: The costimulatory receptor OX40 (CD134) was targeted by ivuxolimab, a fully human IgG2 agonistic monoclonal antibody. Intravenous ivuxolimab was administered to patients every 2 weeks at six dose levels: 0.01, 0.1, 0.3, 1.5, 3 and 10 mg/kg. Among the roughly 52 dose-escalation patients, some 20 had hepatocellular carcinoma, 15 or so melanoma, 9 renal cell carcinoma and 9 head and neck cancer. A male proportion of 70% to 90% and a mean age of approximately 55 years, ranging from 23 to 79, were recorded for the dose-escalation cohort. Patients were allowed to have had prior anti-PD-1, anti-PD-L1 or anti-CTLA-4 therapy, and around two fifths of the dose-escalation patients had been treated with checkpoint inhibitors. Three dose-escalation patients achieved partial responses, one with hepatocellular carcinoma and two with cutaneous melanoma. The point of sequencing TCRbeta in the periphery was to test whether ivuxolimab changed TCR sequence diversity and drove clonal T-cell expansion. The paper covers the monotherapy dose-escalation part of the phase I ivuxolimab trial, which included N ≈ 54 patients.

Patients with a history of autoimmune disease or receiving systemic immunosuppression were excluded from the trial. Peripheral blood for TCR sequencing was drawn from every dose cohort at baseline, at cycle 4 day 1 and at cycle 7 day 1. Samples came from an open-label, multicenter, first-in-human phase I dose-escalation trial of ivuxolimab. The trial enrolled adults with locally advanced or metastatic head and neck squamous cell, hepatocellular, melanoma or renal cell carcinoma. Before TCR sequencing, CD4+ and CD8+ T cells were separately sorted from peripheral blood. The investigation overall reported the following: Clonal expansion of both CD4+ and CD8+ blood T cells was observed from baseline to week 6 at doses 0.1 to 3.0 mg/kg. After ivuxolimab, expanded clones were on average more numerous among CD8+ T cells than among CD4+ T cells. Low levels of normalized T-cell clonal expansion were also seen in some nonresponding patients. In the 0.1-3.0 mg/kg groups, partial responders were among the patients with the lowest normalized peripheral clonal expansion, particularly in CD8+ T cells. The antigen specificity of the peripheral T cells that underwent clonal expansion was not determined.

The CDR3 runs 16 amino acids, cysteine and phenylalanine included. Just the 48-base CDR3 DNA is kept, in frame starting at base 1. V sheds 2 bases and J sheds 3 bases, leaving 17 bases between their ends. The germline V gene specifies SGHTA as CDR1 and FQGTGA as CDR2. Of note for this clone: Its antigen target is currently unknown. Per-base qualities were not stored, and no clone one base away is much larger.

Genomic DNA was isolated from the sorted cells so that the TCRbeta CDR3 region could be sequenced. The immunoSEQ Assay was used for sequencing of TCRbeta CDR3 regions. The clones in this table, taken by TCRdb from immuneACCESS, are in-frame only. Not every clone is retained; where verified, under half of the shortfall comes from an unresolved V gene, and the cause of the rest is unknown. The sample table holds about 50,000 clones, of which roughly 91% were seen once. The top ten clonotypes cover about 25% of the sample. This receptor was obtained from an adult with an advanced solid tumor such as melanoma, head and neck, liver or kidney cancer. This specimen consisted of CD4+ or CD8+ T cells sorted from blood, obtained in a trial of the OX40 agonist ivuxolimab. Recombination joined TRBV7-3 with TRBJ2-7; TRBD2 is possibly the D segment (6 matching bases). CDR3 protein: CASSLGGSPTYYEQYF. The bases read TGTGCCAGCAGCTTAGGGGGGTCCCCCACTTACTACGAGCAGTACTTC.